A single T cell receptor (beta chain) is shown here with its context. The germline V gene encodes CDR1 MDHEN and CDR2 SYDVKM. V was pared by 5 bases and J by 2 bases, with 9 bases of the junction left unmatched. The CDR3 length is 16 residues. Sequenced by immunoSEQ multiplex PCR; TCRdb stores in-frame clones only, minus some. The data show tens of thousands of clones, with 85% to 90% seen just once and 0.85% to 1.3% held by the top ten. This sample is part of a study of blood T cell repertoires in COVID-19. The TCR was taken from a human donor in a cohort sampled during active COVID-19. Sequenced material: peripheral blood. V and J are TRBV28 and TRBJ1-2; 9 bases are shared with TRBD1. In DNA form, the CDR3 reads TGTGCCAGCAGTCGACAGGGGGGGATTCTAAACTATGGCTACACCTTC. This translates into CASSRQGGILNYGYTF.